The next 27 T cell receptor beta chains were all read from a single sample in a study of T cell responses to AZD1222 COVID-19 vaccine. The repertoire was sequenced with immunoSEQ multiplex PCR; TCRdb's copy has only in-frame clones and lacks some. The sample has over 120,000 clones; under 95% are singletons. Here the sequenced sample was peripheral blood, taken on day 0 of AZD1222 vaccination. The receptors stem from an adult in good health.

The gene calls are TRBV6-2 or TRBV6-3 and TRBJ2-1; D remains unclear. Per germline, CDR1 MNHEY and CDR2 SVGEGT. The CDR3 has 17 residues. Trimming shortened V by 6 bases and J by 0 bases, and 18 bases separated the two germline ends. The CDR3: CASSHLSGSSSYNEQFF. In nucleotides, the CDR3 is TGTGCCAGCAGCCACCTTTCCGGGTCCAGCTCCTACAATGAGCAGTTCTTC.

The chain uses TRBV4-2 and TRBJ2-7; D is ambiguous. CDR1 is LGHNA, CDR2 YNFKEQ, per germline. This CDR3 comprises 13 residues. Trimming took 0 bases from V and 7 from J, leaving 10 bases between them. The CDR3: CASSQDWLGEQYF. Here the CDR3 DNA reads TGTGCCAGCAGCCAAGATTGGTTAGGAGAGCAGTACTTC.

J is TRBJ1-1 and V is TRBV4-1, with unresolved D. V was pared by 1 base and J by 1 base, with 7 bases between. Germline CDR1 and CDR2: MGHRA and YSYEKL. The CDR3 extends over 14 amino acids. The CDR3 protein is CASSQVRQNTEAFF. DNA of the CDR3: TGCGCCAGCAGCCAAGTGAGGCAGAACACTGAAGCTTTCTTT.

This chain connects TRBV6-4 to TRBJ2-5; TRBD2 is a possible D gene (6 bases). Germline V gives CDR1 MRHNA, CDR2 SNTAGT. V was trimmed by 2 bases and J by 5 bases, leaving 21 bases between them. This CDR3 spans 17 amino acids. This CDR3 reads CASSDRFTSFYWETQYF. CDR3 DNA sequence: TGTGCCAGCAGTGACAGATTTACTAGCTTTTATTGGGAGACCCAGTACTTC.

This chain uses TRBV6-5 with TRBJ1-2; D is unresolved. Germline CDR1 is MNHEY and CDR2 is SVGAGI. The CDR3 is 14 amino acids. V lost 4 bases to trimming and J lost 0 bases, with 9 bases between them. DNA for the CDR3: TGTGCCAGCAGTTCTCCAGGATCTAACTATGGCTACACCTTC. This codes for CASSSPGSNYGYTF.

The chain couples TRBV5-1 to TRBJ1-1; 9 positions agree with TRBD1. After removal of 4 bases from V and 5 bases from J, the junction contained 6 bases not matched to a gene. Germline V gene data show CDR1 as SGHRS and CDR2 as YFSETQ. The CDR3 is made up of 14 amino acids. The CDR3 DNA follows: TGCGCCAGCAGCGCACAGGGGGCGTTGACTGAAGCTTTCTTT. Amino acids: CASSAQGALTEAFF.

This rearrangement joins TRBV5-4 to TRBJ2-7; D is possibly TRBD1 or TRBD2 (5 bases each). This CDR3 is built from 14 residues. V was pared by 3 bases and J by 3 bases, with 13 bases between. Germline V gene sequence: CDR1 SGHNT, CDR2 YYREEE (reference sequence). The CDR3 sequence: CASSSGPTHYEQYF. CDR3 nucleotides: TGTGCCAGCAGCTCGGGACCTACCCACTACGAGCAGTACTTC.

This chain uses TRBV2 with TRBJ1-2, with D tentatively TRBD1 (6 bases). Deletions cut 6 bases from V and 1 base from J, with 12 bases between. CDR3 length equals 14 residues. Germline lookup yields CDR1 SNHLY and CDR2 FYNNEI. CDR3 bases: TGTGCCAGCAGATCGACAGGATTTAACTATGGCTACACCTTC. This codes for CASRSTGFNYGYTF.

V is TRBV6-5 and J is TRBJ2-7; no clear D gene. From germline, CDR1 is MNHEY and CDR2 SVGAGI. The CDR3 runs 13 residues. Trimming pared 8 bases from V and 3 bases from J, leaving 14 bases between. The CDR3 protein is CASCSVTCYEQYF. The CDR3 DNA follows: TGTGCCAGCTGCTCAGTGACGTGCTACGAGCAGTACTTC.

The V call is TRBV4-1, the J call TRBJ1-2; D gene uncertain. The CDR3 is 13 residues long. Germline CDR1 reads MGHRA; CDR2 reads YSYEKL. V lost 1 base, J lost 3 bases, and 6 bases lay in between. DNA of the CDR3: TGCGCCAGCAGCCAAGGGTATGACTATGGCTACACCTTC. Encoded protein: CASSQGYDYGYTF.

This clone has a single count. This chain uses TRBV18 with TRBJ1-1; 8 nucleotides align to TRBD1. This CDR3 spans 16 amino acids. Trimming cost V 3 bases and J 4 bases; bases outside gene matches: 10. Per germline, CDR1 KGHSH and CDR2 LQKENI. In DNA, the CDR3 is TGTGCCAGCTCACCCTACCCGGGACAGGTAGTCACTGAAGCTTTCTTT. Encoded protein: CASSPYPGQVVTEAFF.

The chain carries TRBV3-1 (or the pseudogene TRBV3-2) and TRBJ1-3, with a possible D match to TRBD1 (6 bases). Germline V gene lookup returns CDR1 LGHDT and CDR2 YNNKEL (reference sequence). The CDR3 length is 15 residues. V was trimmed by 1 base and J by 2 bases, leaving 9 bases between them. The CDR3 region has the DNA TGTGCCAGCAGCCAAGGGGGGGCAACTGGAAACACCATATATTTT. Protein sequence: CASSQGGATGNTIYF.

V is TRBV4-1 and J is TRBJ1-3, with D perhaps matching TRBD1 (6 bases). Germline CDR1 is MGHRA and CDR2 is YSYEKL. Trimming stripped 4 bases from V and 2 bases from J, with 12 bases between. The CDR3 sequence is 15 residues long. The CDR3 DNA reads TGCGCCAGCAGCCGATCAGGGGTGGCTGGAAACACCATATATTTT. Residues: CASSRSGVAGNTIYF.

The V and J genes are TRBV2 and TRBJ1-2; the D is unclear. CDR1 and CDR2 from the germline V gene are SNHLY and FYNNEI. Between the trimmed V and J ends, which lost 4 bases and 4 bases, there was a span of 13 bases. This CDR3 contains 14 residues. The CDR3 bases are TGTGCCAGCAGTGCGCCTGGGAGGATCTATGGCTACACCTTC. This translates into CASSAPGRIYGYTF.

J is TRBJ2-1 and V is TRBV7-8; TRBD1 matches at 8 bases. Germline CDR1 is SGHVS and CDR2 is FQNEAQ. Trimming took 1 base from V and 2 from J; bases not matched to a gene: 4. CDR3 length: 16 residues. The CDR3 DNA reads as TGTGCCAGCAGCTTAGGGGGGACAGGACCCTACAATGAGCAGTTCTTC. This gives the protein CASSLGGTGPYNEQFF.

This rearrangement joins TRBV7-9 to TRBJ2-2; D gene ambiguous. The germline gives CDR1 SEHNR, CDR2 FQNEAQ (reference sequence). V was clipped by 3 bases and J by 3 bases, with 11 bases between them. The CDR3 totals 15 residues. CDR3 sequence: CASSFGNGDTGELFF. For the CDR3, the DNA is TGTGCCAGCAGCTTTGGAAACGGCGACACCGGGGAGCTGTTTTTT.

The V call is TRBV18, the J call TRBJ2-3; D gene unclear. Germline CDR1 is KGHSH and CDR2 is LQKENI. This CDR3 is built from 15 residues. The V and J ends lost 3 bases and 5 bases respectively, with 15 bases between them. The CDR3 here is CASSPSLSDRDTQYF. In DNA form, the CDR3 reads TGTGCCAGCTCACCGTCCTTGAGTGACCGAGATACGCAGTATTTT.

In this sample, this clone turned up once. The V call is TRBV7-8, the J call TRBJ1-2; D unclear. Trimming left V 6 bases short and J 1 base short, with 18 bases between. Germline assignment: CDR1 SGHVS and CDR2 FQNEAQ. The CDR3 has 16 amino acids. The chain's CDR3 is CASRERGQSLNYGYTF. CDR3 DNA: TGTGCCAGCAGAGAAAGAGGCCAGTCCCTTAACTATGGCTACACCTTC. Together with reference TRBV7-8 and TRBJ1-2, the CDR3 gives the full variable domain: GAGVSQSPRYKVAKRGQDVALRCDPISGHVSLFWYQQALGQGPEFLTYFQNEAQLDKSGLPSDRFFAERPEGSVSTLKIQRTQQEDSAVYLCASRERGQSLNYGYTFGSGTRLTVV.

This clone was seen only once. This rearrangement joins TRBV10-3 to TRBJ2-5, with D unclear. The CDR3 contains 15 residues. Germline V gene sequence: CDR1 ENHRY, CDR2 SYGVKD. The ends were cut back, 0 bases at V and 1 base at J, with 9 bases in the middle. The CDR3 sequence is CAISESPAAQETQYF. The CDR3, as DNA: TGTGCCATCAGTGAGTCTCCCGCGGCCCAAGAGACCCAGTACTTC.

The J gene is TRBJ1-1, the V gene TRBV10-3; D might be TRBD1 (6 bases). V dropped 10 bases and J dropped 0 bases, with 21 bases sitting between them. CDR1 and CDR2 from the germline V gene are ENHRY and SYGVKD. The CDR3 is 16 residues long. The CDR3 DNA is TGTGCCACCGCGGAACAGGGTTCACTCATGAACACTGAAGCTTTCTTT. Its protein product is CATAEQGSLMNTEAFF.

CDR3 loop: CATSRGGGILGTGNQPQHF. As DNA, the CDR3 is TGTGCCACCAGCAGAGGTGGGGGTATACTGGGAACGGGCAATCAGCCCCAGCATTTT. The genes are TRBV15 and TRBJ1-5; TRBD1 is a possible D gene (5 bases). The CDR3 spans 19 residues. Trimming removed 1 base at V and 2 bases at J, with 21 bases between. Germline V gene sequence: CDR1 LNHNV, CDR2 YYDKDF (reference sequence).

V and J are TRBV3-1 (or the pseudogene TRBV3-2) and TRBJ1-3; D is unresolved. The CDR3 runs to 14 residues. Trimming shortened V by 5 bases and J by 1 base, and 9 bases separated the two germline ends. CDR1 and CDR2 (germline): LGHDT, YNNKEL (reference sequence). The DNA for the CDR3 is TGTGCCAGCAGCTTCAGCCCTTCTGGAAACACCATATATTTT. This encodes CASSFSPSGNTIYF.

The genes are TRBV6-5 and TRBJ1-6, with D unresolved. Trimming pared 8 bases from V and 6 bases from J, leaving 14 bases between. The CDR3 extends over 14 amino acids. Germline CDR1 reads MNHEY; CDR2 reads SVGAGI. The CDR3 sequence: CASGTRARNSPLHF. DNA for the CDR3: TGTGCCAGCGGAACCCGTGCGCGTAATTCACCCCTCCACTTT.

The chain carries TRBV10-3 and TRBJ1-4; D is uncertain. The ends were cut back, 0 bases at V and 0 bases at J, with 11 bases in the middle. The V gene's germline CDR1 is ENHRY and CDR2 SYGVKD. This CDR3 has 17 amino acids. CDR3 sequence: CAISESYLRSTNEKLFF. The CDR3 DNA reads TGTGCCATCAGTGAGTCTTATCTACGCTCAACTAATGAAAAACTGTTTTTT.

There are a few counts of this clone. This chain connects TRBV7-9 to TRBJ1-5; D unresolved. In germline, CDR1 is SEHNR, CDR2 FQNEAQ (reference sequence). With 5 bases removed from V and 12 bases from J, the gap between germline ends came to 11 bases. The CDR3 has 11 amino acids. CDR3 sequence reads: CASSRQGHQHF. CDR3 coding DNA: TGTGCCAGCAGCAGACAAGGTCACCAGCATTTT.

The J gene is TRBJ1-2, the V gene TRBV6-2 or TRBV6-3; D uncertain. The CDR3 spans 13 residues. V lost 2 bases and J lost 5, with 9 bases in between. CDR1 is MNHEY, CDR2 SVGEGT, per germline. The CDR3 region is CASSYRGGYGYTF. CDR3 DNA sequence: TGTGCCAGCAGTTACCGGGGAGGTTATGGCTACACCTTC.

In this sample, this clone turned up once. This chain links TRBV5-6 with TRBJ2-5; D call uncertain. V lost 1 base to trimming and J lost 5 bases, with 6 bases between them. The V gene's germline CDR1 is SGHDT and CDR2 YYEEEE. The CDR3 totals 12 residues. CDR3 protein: CASSLYPETQYF. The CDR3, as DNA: TGTGCCAGCAGCTTGTACCCGGAGACCCAGTACTTC. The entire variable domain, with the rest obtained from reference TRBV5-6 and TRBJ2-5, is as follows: DAGVTQSPTHLIKTRGQQVTLRCSPKSGHDTVSWYQQALGQGPQFIFQYYEEEERQRGNFPDRFSGHQFPNYSSELNVNALLLGDSALYLCASSLYPETQYFGPGTRLLVL.